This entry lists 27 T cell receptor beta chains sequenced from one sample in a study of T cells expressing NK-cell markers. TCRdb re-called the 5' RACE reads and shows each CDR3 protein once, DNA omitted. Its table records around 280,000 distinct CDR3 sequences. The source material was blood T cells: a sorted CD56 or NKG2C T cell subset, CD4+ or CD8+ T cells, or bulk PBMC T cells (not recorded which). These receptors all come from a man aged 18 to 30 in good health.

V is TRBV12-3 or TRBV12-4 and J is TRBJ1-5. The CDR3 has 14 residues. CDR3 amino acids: CASSLVGEGQPQHF.

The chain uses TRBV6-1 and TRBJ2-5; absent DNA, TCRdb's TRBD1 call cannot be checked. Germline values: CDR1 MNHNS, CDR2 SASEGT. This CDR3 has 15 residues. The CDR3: CATSIRPGVGETQYF.

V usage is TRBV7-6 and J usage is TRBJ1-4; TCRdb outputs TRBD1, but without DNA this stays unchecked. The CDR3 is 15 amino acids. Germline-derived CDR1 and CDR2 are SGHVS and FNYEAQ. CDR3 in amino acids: CASSFAEQGNEKLFF.

Here the CDR3 reads CSAREGLAAQETQYF. The V and J genes are TRBV20-1 and TRBJ2-5; TCRdb indicates TRBD2, and absent DNA this call remains unverified. CDR3 length equals 15 residues. CDR1 is DFQATT, CDR2 SNEGSKA, per germline (reference sequence).

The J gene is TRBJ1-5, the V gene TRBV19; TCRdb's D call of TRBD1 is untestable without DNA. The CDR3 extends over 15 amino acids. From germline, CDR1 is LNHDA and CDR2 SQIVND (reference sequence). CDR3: CASSIGTGAGQPQHF.

CDR3 sequence reads: CASSIGGRGRLNEKLFF. The rearrangement links TRBV19 to TRBJ1-4. Germline-derived CDR1 and CDR2 are LNHDA and SQIVND (reference sequence). The CDR3 length is 17 residues. Filled out from reference TRBV19 and TRBJ1-4, the complete variable domain reads DGGITQSPKYLFRKEGQNVTLSCEQNLNHDAMYWYRQDPGQGLRLIYYSQIVNDFQKGDIAEGYSVSREKKESFPLTVTSAQKNPTAFYLCASSIGGRGRLNEKLFFGSGTQLSVL.

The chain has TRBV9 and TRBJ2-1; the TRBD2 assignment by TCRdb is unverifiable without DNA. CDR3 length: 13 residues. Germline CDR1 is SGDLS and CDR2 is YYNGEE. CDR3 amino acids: CASTAAGLDEQFF.

The CDR3 protein is CASSLKGDMPQHF. The chain carries TRBV19 and TRBJ1-5; TCRdb selects TRBD1, and the lack of DNA leaves this call unchecked. CDR1 LNHDA and CDR2 SQIVND come from the germline V gene (reference sequence). The length of the CDR3 is 13 residues.

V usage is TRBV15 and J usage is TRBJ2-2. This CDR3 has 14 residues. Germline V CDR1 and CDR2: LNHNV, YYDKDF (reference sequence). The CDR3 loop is CATSTGQRTGELFF. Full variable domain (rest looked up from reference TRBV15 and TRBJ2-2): DAMVIQNPRYQVTQFGKPVTLSCSQTLNHNVMYWYQQKSSQAPKLLFHYYDKDFNNEADTPDNFQSRRPNTSFCFLDIRSPGLGDTAMYLCATSTGQRTGELFFGEGSRLTVL.

The chain's CDR3 is CASSFVGEPITDTQYF. The chain links TRBV12-3 or TRBV12-4 to TRBJ2-3. This CDR3 contains 16 residues.

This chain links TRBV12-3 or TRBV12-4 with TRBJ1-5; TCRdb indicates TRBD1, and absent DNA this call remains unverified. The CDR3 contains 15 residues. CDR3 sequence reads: CASSPSDREGQPQHF.

CDR3 amino acids: CASSFSLSAREQYF. V and J are TRBV12-3 or TRBV12-4 and TRBJ2-7; TCRdb's D call, TRBD1, is unchecked because there is no DNA. This CDR3 is 14 amino acids long.

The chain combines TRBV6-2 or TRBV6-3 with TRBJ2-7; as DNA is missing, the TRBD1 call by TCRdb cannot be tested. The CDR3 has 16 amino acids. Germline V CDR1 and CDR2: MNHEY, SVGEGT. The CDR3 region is CASSDPGTDIYYEQYF.

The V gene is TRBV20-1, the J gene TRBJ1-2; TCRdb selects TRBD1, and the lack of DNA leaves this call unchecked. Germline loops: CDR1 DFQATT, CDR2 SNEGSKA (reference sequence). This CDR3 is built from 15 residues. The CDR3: CSATGDPPGLYGYTF.

CDR3 in amino acids: CASGEQGVTEAFF. V and J are TRBV5-1 and TRBJ1-1; the TRBD1 assignment by TCRdb is unverifiable without DNA. CDR1 SGHRS and CDR2 YFSETQ come from the germline V gene. This CDR3 has 13 amino acids.

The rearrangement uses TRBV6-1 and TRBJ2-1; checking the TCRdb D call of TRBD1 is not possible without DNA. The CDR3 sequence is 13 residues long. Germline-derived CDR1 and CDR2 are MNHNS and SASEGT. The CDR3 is CASRGTGYGEQFF.

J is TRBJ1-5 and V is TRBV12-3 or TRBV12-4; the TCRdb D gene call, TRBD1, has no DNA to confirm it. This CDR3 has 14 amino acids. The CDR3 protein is CASSPDRGPQPQHF.

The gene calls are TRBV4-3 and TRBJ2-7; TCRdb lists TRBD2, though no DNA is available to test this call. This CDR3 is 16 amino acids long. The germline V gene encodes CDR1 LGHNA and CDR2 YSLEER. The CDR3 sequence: CASSQYYRDYLYEQYF.

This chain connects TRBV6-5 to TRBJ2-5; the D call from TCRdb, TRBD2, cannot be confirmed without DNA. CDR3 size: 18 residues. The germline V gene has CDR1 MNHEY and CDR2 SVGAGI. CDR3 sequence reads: CASSYSSGLAGARETQYF.

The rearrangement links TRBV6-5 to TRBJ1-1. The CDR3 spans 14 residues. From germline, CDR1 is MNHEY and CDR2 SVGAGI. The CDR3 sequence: CASSYSGWNTEAFF.

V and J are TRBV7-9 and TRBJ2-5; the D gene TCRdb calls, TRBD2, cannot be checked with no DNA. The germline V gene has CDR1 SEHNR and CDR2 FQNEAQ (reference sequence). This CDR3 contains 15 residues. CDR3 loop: CASSSLAGVSETQYF. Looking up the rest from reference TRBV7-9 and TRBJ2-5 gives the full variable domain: DTGVSQNPRHKITKRGQNVTFRCDPISEHNRLYWYRQTLGQGPEFLTYFQNEAQLEKSRLLSDRFSAERPKGSFSTLEIQRTEQGDSAMYLCASSSLAGVSETQYFGPGTRLLVL.

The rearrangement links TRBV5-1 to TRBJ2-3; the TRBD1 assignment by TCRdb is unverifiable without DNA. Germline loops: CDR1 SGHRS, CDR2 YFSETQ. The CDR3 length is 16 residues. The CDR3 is CASSPTNRQGPDTQYF.

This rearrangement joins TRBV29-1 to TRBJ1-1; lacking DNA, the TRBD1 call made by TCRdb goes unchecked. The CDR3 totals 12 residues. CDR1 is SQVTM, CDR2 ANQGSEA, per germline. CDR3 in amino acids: CSVETGRSEAFF.

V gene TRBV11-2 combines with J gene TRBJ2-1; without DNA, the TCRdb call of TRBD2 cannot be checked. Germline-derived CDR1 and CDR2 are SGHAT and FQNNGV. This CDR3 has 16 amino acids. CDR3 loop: CASSSLTSGSYNEQFF.

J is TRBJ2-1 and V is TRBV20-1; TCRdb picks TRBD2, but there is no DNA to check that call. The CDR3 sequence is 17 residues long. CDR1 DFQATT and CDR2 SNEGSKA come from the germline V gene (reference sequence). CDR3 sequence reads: CSAVKTGLAGSYNEQFF.

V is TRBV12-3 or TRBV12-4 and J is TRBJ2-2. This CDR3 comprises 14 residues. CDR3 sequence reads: CASTSTANTGELFF.

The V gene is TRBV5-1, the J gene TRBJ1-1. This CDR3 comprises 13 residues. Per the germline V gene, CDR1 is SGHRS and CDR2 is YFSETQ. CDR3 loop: CASLGPGGTEAFF.